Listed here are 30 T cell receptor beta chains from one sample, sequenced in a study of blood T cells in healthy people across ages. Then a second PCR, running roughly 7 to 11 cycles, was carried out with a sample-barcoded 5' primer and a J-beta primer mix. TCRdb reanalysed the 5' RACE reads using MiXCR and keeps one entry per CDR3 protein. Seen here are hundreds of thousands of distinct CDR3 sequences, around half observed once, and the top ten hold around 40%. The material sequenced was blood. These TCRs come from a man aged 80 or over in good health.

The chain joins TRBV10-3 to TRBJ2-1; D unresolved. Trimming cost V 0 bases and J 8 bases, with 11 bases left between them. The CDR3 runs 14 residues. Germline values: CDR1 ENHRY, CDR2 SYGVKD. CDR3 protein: CAISESWRSYEQFF. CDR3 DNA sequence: TGTGCCATCAGTGAGTCGTGGCGGTCATATGAGCAGTTCTTC.

The CDR3, as DNA: TGTGCCAGCAGCGACCGGGACAGGGTGAGGAATGAGCAGTTCTTC. It specifies CASSDRDRVRNEQFF. The rearrangement joins TRBV6-5 to TRBJ2-1; 9 bases line up with TRBD1. CDR3 length equals 15 residues. Germline CDR1 is MNHEY and CDR2 is SVGAGI. After removal of 6 bases from V and 7 bases from J, the junction contained 10 bases not matched to a gene.

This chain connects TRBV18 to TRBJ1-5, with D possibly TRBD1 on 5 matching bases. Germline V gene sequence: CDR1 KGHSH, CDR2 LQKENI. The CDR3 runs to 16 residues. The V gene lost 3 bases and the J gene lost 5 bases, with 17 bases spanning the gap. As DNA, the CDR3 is TGTGCCAGCTCACCGGGGGAGGGAAGCGCTTATCAGCCCCAGCATTTT. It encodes CASSPGEGSAYQPQHF.

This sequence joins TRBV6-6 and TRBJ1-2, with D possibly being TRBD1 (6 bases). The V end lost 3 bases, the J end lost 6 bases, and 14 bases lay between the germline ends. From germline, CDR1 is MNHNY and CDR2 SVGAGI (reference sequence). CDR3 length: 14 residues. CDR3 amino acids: CASSYSPRDNGYTF. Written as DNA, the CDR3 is TGTGCCAGCAGTTATAGTCCCAGGGACAATGGCTACACCTTC.

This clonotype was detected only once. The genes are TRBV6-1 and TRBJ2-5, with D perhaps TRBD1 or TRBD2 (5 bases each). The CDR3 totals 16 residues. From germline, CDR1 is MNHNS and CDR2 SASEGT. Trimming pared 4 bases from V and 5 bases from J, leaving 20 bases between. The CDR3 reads CASSAWGRPQSETQYF. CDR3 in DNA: TGTGCCAGCAGTGCCTGGGGACGACCCCAGTCGGAGACCCAGTACTTC.

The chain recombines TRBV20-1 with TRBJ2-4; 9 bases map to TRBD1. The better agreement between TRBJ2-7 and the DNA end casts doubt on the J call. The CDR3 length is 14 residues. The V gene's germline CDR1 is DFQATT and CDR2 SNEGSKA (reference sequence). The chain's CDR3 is CSARPGQGGYEQYF. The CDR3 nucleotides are TGCAGTGCTAGACCGGGACAGGGCGGCTACGAGCAGTACTTC.

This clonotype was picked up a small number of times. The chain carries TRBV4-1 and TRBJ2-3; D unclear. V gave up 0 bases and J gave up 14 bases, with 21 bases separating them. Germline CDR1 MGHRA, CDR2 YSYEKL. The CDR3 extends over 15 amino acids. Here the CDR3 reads CASSQETGPTRYAYF. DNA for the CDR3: TGCGCCAGCAGCCAAGAGACGGGCCCAACCAGATACGCGTATTTT.

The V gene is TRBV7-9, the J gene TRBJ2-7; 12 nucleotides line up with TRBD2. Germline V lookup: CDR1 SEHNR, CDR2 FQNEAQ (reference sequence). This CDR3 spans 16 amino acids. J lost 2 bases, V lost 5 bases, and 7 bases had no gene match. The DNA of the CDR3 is TGTGCCAGCAGCAAAGGGGGACTAGCGGGCGCCTACGAGCAGTACTTC. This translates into CASSKGGLAGAYEQYF.

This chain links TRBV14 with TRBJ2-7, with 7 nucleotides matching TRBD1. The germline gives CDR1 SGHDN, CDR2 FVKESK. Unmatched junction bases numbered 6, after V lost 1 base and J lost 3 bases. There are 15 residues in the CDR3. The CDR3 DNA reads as TGTGCCAGCAGCCAAGGGTGGAGGACAGGCTACGAGCAGTACTTC. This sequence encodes CASSQGWRTGYEQYF.

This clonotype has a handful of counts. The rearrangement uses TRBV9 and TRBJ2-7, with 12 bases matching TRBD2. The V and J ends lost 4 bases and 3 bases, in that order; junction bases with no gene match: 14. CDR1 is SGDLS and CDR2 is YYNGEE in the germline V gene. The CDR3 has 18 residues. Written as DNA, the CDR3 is TGTGCCAGCAGCCCAACCCCGGGACTAGCGGGCAGGGGCTACGAGCAGTACTTC. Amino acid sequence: CASSPTPGLAGRGYEQYF.

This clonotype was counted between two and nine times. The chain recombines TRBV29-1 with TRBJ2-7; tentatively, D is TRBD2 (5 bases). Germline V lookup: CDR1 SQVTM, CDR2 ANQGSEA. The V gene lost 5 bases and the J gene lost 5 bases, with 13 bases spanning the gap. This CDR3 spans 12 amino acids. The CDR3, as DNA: TGCAGCGTTTCGGCCCCAGCGGACGAGCAGTACTTC. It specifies CSVSAPADEQYF.

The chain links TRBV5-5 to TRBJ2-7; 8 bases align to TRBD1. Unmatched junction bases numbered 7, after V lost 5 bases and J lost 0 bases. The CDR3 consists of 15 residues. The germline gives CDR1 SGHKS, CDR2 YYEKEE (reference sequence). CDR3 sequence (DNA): TGTGCCAGCAGTACCACAGGGGGGAACTCCTACGAGCAGTACTTC. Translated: CASSTTGGNSYEQYF.

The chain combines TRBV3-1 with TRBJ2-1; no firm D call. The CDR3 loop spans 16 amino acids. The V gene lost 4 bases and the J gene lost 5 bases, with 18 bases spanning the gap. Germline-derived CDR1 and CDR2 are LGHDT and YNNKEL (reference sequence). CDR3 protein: CASSPYPRKVNNEQFF. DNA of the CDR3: TGTGCCAGCAGCCCTTATCCGAGAAAGGTAAACAATGAGCAGTTCTTC.

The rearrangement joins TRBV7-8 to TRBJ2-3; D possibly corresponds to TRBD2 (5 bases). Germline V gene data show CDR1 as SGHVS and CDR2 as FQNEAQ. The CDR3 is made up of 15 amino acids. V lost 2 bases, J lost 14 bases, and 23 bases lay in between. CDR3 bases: TGTGCCAGCAGCTTATTCGGGGTGCGGAACAGATACGCGTATTTT. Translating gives CASSLFGVRNRYAYF.

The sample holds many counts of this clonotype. The DNA for the CDR3 is TGTGCCAGCAGCGGGCCAGCGGGAGTCTCGGATACGCAGTATTTT. Translation gives CASSGPAGVSDTQYF. The chain couples TRBV7-8 to TRBJ2-3, with 8 bases matching TRBD2. Germline-derived CDR1 and CDR2 are SGHVS and FQNEAQ. Trimming removed 5 bases from V and 6 bases from J; junction bases left unmatched: 10. The CDR3 contains 15 residues.

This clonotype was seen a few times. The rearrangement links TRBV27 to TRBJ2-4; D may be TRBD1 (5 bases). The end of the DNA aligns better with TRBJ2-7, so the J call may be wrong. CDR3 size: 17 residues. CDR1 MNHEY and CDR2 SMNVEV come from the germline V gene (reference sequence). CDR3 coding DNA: TGTGCCAGCAGTTTATCCAGAGACAGAGTTCCGTCCGGCGAGCAGTACTTC. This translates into CASSLSRDRVPSGEQYF.

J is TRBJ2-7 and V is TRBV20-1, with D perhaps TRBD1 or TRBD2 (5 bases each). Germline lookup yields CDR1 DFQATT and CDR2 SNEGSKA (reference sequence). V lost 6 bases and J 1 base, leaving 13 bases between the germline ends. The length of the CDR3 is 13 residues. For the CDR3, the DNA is TGCAGTGCCGCCGGGACGCCGTCCTACGAGCAGTACTTC. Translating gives CSAAGTPSYEQYF.

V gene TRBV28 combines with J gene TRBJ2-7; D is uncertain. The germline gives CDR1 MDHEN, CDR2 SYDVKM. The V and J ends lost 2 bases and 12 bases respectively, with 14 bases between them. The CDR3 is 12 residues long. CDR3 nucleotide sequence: TGTGCCAGCAGTTTAGGTGGGCCCTCCCGGTACTTC. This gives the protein CASSLGGPSRYF.

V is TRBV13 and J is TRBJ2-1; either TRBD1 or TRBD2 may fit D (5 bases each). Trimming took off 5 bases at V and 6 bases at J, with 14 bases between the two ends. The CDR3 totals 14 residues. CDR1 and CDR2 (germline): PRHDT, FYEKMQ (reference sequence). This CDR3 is CASSVTGPGNEQFF. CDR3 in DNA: TGTGCCAGCAGCGTAACGGGGCCGGGCAATGAGCAGTTCTTC.

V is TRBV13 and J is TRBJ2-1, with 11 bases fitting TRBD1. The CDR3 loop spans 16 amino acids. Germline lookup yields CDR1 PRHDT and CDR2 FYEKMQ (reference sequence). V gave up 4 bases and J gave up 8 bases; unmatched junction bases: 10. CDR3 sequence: CASSSPGQGGADEQFF. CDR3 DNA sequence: TGTGCCAGCAGCTCCCCGGGACAGGGGGGGGCGGATGAGCAGTTCTTC.

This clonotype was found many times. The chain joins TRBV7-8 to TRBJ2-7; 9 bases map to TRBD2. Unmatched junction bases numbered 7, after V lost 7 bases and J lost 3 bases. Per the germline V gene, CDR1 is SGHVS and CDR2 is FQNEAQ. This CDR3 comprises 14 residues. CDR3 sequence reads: CASTSFSGSYEQYF. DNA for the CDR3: TGTGCCAGCACCTCGTTTAGCGGGAGCTACGAGCAGTACTTC.

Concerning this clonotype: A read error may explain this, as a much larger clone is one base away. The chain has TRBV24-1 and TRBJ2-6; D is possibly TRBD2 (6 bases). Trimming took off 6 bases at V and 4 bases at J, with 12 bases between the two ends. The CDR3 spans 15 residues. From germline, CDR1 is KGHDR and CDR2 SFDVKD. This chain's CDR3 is CATSSGREGANVLTF. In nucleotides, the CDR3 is TGTGCCACCAGTTCCGGGCGGGAAGGGGCCAACGTCCTGACTTTC.

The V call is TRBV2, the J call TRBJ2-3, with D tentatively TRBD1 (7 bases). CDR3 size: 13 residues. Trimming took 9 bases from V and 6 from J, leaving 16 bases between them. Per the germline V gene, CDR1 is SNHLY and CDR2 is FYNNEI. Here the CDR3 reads CARKTGRFDTQYF. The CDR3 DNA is TGTGCCAGAAAGACAGGGAGGTTTGATACGCAGTATTTT.

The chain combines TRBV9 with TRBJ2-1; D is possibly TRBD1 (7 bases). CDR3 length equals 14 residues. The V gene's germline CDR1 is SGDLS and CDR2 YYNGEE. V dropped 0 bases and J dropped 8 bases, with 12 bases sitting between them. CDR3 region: CASSVATRGDEQFF. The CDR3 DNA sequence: TGTGCCAGCAGCGTAGCTACCAGGGGGGATGAGCAGTTCTTC.

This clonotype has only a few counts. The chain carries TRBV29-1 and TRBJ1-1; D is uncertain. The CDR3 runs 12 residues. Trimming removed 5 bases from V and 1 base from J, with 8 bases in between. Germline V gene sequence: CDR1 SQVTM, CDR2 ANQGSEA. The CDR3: CSVFASNTEAFF. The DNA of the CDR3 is TGCAGCGTTTTTGCTTCGAACACTGAAGCTTTCTTT.

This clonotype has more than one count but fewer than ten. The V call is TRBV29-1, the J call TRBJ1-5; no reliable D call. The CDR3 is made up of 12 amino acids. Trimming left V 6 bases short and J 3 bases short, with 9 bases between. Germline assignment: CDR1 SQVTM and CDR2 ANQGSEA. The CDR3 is CSVGFYNQPQHF. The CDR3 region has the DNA TGCAGCGTGGGGTTTTACAATCAGCCCCAGCATTTT.

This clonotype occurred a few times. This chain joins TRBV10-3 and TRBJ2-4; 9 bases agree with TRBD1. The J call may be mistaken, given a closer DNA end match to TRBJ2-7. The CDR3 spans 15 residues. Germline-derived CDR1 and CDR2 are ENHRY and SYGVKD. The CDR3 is CAISELRDRVYEQYF. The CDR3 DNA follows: TGTGCCATCAGTGAGCTCCGGGACAGGGTCTACGAGCAGTACTTC.

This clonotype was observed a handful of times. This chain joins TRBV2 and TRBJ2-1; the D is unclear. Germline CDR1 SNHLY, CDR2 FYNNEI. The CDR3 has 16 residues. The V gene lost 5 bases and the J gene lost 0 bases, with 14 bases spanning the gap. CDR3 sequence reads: CASSPLTGNSYNEQFF. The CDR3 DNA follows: TGTGCCAGCAGTCCCTTGACTGGGAACTCCTACAATGAGCAGTTCTTC.

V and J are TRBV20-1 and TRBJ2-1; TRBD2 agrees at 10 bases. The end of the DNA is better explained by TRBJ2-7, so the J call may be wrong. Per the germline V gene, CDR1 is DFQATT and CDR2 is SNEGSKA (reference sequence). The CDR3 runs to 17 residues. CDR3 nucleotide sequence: TGCAGTGCTAGAGACCCTAGCGGGGGAAGTCTCGGCAATGAGCAGTACTTC. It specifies CSARDPSGGSLGNEQYF.

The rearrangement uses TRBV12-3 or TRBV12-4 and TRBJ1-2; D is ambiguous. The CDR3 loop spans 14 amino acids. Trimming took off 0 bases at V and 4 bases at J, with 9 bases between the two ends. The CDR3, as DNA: TGTGCCAGCAGTTTAGCCAGACTCGGCTATGGCTACACCTTC. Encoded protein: CASSLARLGYGYTF.